Below are 10 T cell receptor beta chains sequenced from a single sample in a study of blood T cell repertoires in COVID-19. Libraries were prepared by immunoSEQ multiplex PCR; TCRdb keeps only in-frame clonotypes and omits some of them. The profile shows 250,000 to 300,000 clones, approximately 85% of them singletons. The source material was peripheral blood. These TCRs come from a man aged 45-65 years with active or convalescent COVID-19.

J is TRBJ1-2 and V is TRBV29-1; 12 bases map to TRBD1. The CDR3 is 16 residues long. V was clipped by 2 bases and J by 6 bases; unmatched bases: 10. From germline, CDR1 is SQVTM and CDR2 ANQGSEA. The CDR3 spells CSVERGQGAGWDGYTF. In DNA form, the CDR3 reads TGCAGCGTTGAAAGGGGACAGGGGGCAGGTTGGGATGGCTACACCTTC.

The chain combines TRBV6-5 with TRBJ2-1; 7 bases are a match to TRBD2. CDR1 MNHEY and CDR2 SVGAGI come from the germline V gene. The V segment lost 7 bases and the J segment 9 bases; nucleotides outside the gene matches: 6. There are 12 residues in the CDR3. The DNA of the CDR3 is TGTGCCAGCACCTGGGGGGGAGGTGAGCAGTTCTTC. Translating it yields CASTWGGGEQFF.

J is TRBJ2-1 and V is TRBV3-1 (or the pseudogene TRBV3-2), with TRBD2 matching over 7 bases. The germline CDR1 and CDR2 sequences are LGHDT and YNNKEL (reference sequence). The CDR3 runs to 15 residues. V shed 3 bases and J 10 bases; nucleotides not matched to a gene: 12. CDR3 nucleotides: TGTGCCAGCAGCCAGATGGGGGGGGTAAGCGCGGAGCAGTTCTTC. This sequence encodes CASSQMGGVSAEQFF.

The J gene is TRBJ2-1, the V gene TRBV5-6; 10 positions match TRBD2. The CDR3 runs to 17 residues. Germline V gene lookup returns CDR1 SGHDT and CDR2 YYEEEE. Trimming cost V 4 bases and J 7 bases; bases outside gene matches: 14. The CDR3 region has the DNA TGTGCCAGCAGCCTCGCCGGAGCGGGAGGGCCGAGAAATGAGCAGTTCTTC. It is translated as CASSLAGAGGPRNEQFF.

Only one count was recorded for this clone. The chain joins TRBV19 to TRBJ1-3; no definite D call. Trimming took 8 bases from V and 0 from J, leaving 23 bases between them. This CDR3 region has 18 residues. CDR1 and CDR2 from the germline V gene are LNHDA and SQIVND (reference sequence). The CDR3 coding sequence is TGTGCCAGTGCTGTTTACCACCCGGTTAAGAGCTCTGGAAACACCATATATTTT. It yields the protein CASAVYHPVKSSGNTIYF. The whole variable domain, filled in from reference TRBV19 and TRBJ1-3, reads DGGITQSPKYLFRKEGQNVTLSCEQNLNHDAMYWYRQDPGQGLRLIYYSQIVNDFQKGDIAEGYSVSREKKESFPLTVTSAQKNPTAFYLCASAVYHPVKSSGNTIYFGEGSWLTVV.

The chain combines TRBV11-3 with TRBJ2-1; 7 bases are shared with TRBD1. The CDR3 consists of 12 residues. CDR1 and CDR2 from the germline V gene are SGHNT and YENEEA. V was clipped by 3 bases and J by 10 bases; unmatched bases: 3. The CDR3 nucleotides are TGTGCCAGCAGCTTCCGGGACAGCGAGCAGTTCTTC. Protein: CASSFRDSEQFF.

V gene TRBV10-3 combines with J gene TRBJ2-1, with 9 bases fitting TRBD2. Germline CDR1 reads ENHRY; CDR2 reads SYGVKD. CDR3 length: 14 amino acids. V was clipped by 2 bases and J by 7 bases; unmatched bases: 3. CDR3 DNA: TGTGCCATCAGTGAGCCAGCGGGAGGAAATGAGCAGTTCTTC. It yields the protein CAISEPAGGNEQFF.

This chain uses TRBV4-1 with TRBJ2-5; D remains unclear. V was shortened by 0 bases and J by 0 bases, with 8 bases between the two germline ends. The CDR3 is made up of 15 amino acids. Germline loops: CDR1 MGHRA, CDR2 YSYEKL. CDR3 bases: TGCGCCAGCAGCCAAGATCTTAGATACCAAGAGACCCAGTACTTC. Translating gives CASSQDLRYQETQYF.

The gene calls are TRBV9 and TRBJ2-3, with 10 bases lining up with TRBD2. The ends lost 1 base at V and 5 bases at J; junction bases unmatched: 4. The CDR3 totals 15 residues. Germline loops: CDR1 SGDLS, CDR2 YYNGEE. CDR3 DNA: TGTGCCAGCAGCGTAACTCTAGCGGGAGTAGATACGCAGTATTTT. It translates to CASSVTLAGVDTQYF.

The chain has TRBV7-6 and TRBJ1-1; no reliable D call. CDR3 length equals 11 residues. Trimming took off 5 bases at V and 6 bases at J, with 7 bases between the two ends. CDR1 and CDR2 (germline): SGHVS, FNYEAQ. The chain's CDR3 is CASSPGAEAFF. The CDR3 bases are TGTGCCAGCAGCCCCGGGGCTGAAGCTTTCTTT.